This TCR beta chain is from a study of T-cell reconstitution after alpha-beta-depleted transplantation in children. Study-wide results and limits: As was reported, about two months after transplant, alpha-beta T cells came from several hundred expanded graft clones. Counts and diversity of T cells one year after transplant came mostly from newly produced T cells.

Trimming pared 4 bases from V and 1 base from J, leaving 8 bases between. Per germline, CDR1 SGHRS and CDR2 YFSETQ. The CDR3 contains 13 residues. In its sample, this clonotype was seen many times. Its antigen is not identified. Preparation of the TCRbeta library involved a method that used unique molecular identifiers. TCRdb reprocessed the PCR reads with MiXCR, giving one entry per CDR3 protein. The sample lists about 5,900 distinct CDR3 sequences; roughly 16% were seen once. The sample in question was PBMCs, mostly from graft donor cells, obtained 180 days after TCRalphabeta/CD19-depleted stem cell transplant. The origin of this receptor is a patient aged 2 to 9 who had a stem cell transplant for inherited bone marrow failure, so the T cells may come from the graft donor. The chain is built from TRBV5-1 and TRBJ2-5; D ambiguous. CDR3 region: CASSLQSQETQYF. The CDR3 DNA reads TGCGCCAGCAGCCTCCAGAGCCAAGAGACCCAGTACTTC. Complete variable domain (other parts from reference TRBV5-1 and TRBJ2-5): KAGVTQTPRYLIKTRGQQVTLSCSPISGHRSVSWYQQTPGQGLQFLFEYFSETQRNKGNFPGRFSGRQFSNSRSEMNVSTLELGDSALYLCASSLQSQETQYFGPGTRLLVL.